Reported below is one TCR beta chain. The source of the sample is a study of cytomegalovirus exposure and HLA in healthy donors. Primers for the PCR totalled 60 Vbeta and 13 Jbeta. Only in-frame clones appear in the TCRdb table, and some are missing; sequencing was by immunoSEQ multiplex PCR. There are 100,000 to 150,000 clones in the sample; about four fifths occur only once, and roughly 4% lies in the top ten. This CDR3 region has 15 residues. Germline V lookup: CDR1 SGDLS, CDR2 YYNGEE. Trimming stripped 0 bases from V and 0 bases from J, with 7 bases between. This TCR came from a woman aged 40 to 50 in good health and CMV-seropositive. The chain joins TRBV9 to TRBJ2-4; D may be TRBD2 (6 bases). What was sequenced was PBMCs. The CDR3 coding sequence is TGTGCCAGCAGCGTAGGCGGGACAGCCAAAAACATTCAGTACTTC. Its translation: CASSVGGTAKNIQYF.